The 23 T cell receptor beta chains reported below all come from one sample, sequenced in a study of early T cells in non-severe SARS-CoV-2 infection. TCRdb used MiXCR to reprocess the 5' RACE reads, holding one entry per CDR3 protein. The data contain some 30,000 distinct CDR3 sequences, about 5% of them singletons. The sequencing sample was made of whole blood. The receptors come from an adult who was a healthcare worker with PCR-confirmed SARS-CoV-2 infection or an uninfected control (not recorded which).

This clonotype was seen ten or more times. The chain couples TRBV30 to TRBJ1-5; D remains ambiguous. CDR3 length: 13 residues. Germline V gene sequence: CDR1 GTSNPN, CDR2 SVGIG (reference sequence). Trimming removed 1 base at V and 3 bases at J, with 7 bases between. CDR3: CAWSDGDNQPQHF. DNA of the CDR3: TGTGCCTGGAGTGACGGTGACAATCAGCCCCAGCATTTT.

This clonotype came up a few times. The rearrangement links TRBV5-1 to TRBJ2-7; D might be TRBD1 or TRBD2, each matching 5 bases. The CDR3 is made up of 14 amino acids. Looked up from germline, CDR1 is SGHRS and CDR2 is YFSETQ. The V end lost 2 bases, the J end lost 0 bases, and 9 bases lay between the germline ends. CDR3 sequence (DNA): TGCGCCAGCAGCTTAGAGGGGTACTCCTACGAGCAGTACTTC. This codes for CASSLEGYSYEQYF.

This clonotype came up many times. The chain recombines TRBV3-1 with TRBJ2-1, with no clear D. V lost 5 bases and J lost 1, with 3 bases in between. Germline CDR1 LGHDT, CDR2 YNNKEL (reference sequence). The CDR3 totals 12 residues. The CDR3 region is CASSGSYNEQFF. The CDR3 DNA reads as TGTGCCAGCAGCGGTTCCTACAATGAGCAGTTCTTC.

This clonotype has a count of ten or more. V gene TRBV5-5 combines with J gene TRBJ2-5; 7 bases line up with TRBD1. Trimming cost V 7 bases and J 4 bases; bases outside gene matches: 10. The V gene's germline CDR1 is SGHKS and CDR2 YYEKEE (reference sequence). This CDR3 has 14 residues. The CDR3 DNA reads as TGTGCCAGCTGGATATCGGACAGGCCAGAGACCCAGTACTTC. This translates into CASWISDRPETQYF.

This clonotype was picked up many times. J is TRBJ2-5 and V is TRBV7-6, with 9 nucleotides matching TRBD2. Germline V lookup: CDR1 SGHVS, CDR2 FNYEAQ. J was trimmed by 1 base and V by 8 bases; bases with no gene match: 11. This CDR3 is 16 amino acids long. The CDR3, as DNA: TGTGCCAGCGGACACCGGGCTAGCGGGACCCAAGAGACCCAGTACTTC. It specifies CASGHRASGTQETQYF.

This clonotype is medium-sized in the sample. The V gene is TRBV6-1, the J gene TRBJ1-1; maybe TRBD1 (5 bases). V dropped 3 bases and J dropped 1 base, with 12 bases sitting between them. The germline V gene encodes CDR1 MNHNS and CDR2 SASEGT. The CDR3 totals 15 residues. CDR3 nucleotide sequence: TGTGCCAGCAGTGATGGAGGGGTGGCGAACACTGAAGCTTTCTTT. Its translation is CASSDGGVANTEAFF.

This clonotype was found a few times. The V gene is TRBV7-3, the J gene TRBJ2-2; D not certain. Per germline, CDR1 SGHTA and CDR2 FQGTGA. This CDR3 is built from 14 residues. V was trimmed by 0 bases and J by 0 bases, leaving 2 bases between them. This chain's CDR3 is CASSLTANTGELFF. Here the CDR3 DNA reads TGTGCCAGCAGCTTAACTGCGAACACCGGGGAGCTGTTTTTT. Combining the CDR3 with reference TRBV7-3 and TRBJ2-2 gives the whole variable domain GAGVSQTPSNKVTEKGKYVELRCDPISGHTALYWYRQSLGQGPEFLIYFQGTGAADDSGLPNDRFFAVRPEGSVSTLKIQRTERGDSAVYLCASSLTANTGELFFGEGSRLTVL.

This clonotype was detected ten times or more. The V gene is TRBV12-5, the J gene TRBJ1-1, with D maybe TRBD1 (5 bases). Germline V gene data show CDR1 as LGHNT and CDR2 as FRNRAP. This CDR3 comprises 15 residues. Trimming removed 0 bases from V and 2 bases from J, with 10 bases in between. This CDR3 is CASGLVPGLNTEAFF. The CDR3 bases are TGTGCTAGTGGTTTGGTACCAGGGCTCAACACTGAAGCTTTCTTT.

In its sample, this clonotype was seen many times. This chain joins TRBV29-1 and TRBJ1-1; no definite D call. The CDR3 runs 12 residues. Trimming cost V 5 bases and J 2 bases, with 9 bases left between them. Germline V lookup: CDR1 SQVTM, CDR2 ANQGSEA. The CDR3 loop is CSVTPSNTEAFF. CDR3 DNA: TGCAGCGTTACTCCATCAAACACTGAAGCTTTCTTT.

Only a few counts were recorded for this clonotype. This chain uses TRBV2 with TRBJ1-2, with D possibly matching TRBD1 (5 bases). Trimming stripped 6 bases from V and 5 bases from J, with 16 bases between. Looked up from germline, CDR1 is SNHLY and CDR2 is FYNNEI. This CDR3 spans 14 amino acids. DNA of the CDR3: TGTGCCAGCAGGGGGCAGGGAGGAGTATATGGCTACACCTTC. Translation: CASRGQGGVYGYTF.

This clonotype has only a few counts. V and J are TRBV5-1 and TRBJ1-2; D is perhaps TRBD1 (5 bases). The germline gives CDR1 SGHRS, CDR2 YFSETQ. The CDR3 sequence is 15 residues long. V lost 3 bases, J lost 4 bases, and 16 bases lay in between. In nucleotides, the CDR3 is TGCGCCAGCAGCTCCGGTGACAGAAAGGCCTATGGCTACACCTTC. Its protein is CASSSGDRKAYGYTF.

This chain links TRBV18 with TRBJ2-3; D not resolved. CDR1 KGHSH and CDR2 LQKENI come from the germline V gene. V was clipped by 4 bases and J by 6 bases, with 11 bases between them. This CDR3 contains 13 residues. CDR3 DNA: TGTGCCAGCTCACTGCTACTTGTTGATACGCAGTATTTT. Its protein product is CASSLLLVDTQYF.

The table lists this clonotype with a few counts. The J gene is TRBJ2-5, the V gene TRBV24-1; TRBD2 aligns across 10 bases. Per the germline V gene, CDR1 is KGHDR and CDR2 is SFDVKD. This CDR3 is 16 amino acids long. Unmatched junction bases numbered 5, after V lost 3 bases and J lost 2 bases. Here the CDR3 DNA reads TGTGCCACCAGTGATCCTAGCGGGAGAAGGCAAGAGACCCAGTACTTC. Amino acid sequence: CATSDPSGRRQETQYF.

This clonotype was seen repeatedly, ten times or more. The rearrangement uses TRBV29-1 and TRBJ2-7; 13 bases are shared with TRBD2. Germline values: CDR1 SQVTM, CDR2 ANQGSEA. The V and J ends lost 7 bases and 2 bases, in that order; junction bases with no gene match: 5. This CDR3 has 14 amino acids. CDR3 DNA: TGCAGCGCGGCGGGGACTAGCGGGACCTACGAGCAGTACTTC. Its translation: CSAAGTSGTYEQYF.

This clonotype is deemed medium-sized. The CDR3 is CASSLRDSLEGTHEKLFF. The CDR3 coding sequence is TGCGCCAGCAGCTTGCGGGACAGTCTTGAGGGAACCCATGAAAAACTGTTTTTT. The chain employs TRBV5-1 and TRBJ1-4, with TRBD1 identical over 7 bases. CDR3 length: 18 residues. Trimming cost V 1 base and J 6 bases; bases outside gene matches: 15. Germline V gives CDR1 SGHRS, CDR2 YFSETQ.

In this sample, this clonotype turned up many times. V usage is TRBV6-6 and J usage is TRBJ1-3; no clear D. Between the trimmed V and J ends, which lost 0 bases and 3 bases, there was a span of 6 bases. Germline V gene sequence: CDR1 MNHNY, CDR2 SVGAGI (reference sequence). This CDR3 has 14 amino acids. The CDR3 DNA follows: TGTGCCAGCAGTTACTCGCTTTTTGGAAACACCATATATTTT. This encodes CASSYSLFGNTIYF.

The sample holds many counts of this clonotype. The chain joins TRBV11-2 to TRBJ1-1; the D gene is possibly TRBD1 (6 bases). Trimming removed 5 bases from V and 1 base from J, with 8 bases in between. This CDR3 has 13 residues. Germline CDR1 SGHAT, CDR2 FQNNGV. The CDR3 here is CASSLDRNTEAFF. CDR3 sequence (DNA): TGTGCCAGCAGCCTGGACAGGAACACTGAAGCTTTCTTT.

Ten or more counts support this clonotype. This chain connects TRBV4-1 to TRBJ2-1; 8 bases agree with TRBD1. The J segment lost 0 bases and the V segment lost 2 bases, leaving 3 bases of the junction unmatched. The length of the CDR3 is 16 residues. Per the germline V gene, CDR1 is MGHRA and CDR2 is YSYEKL. In DNA, the CDR3 is TGCGCCAGCAGCCAACCTACAGGGGGCTCCTACAATGAGCAGTTCTTC. Translated, it gives CASSQPTGGSYNEQFF.

Ten or more counts support this clonotype. The chain links TRBV7-9 to TRBJ1-3, with no clear D. V was cut by 1 base and J by 2 bases, with 6 bases left in between. Germline loops: CDR1 SEHNR, CDR2 FQNEAQ (reference sequence). The CDR3 length is 14 residues. DNA of the CDR3: TGTGCCAGCAGCTTAGGAGAAACTGGAAACACCATATATTTT. Translating it yields CASSLGETGNTIYF. The full variable domain, its missing parts supplied by reference TRBV7-9 and TRBJ1-3, is DTGVSQNPRHKITKRGQNVTFRCDPISEHNRLYWYRQTLGQGPEFLTYFQNEAQLEKSRLLSDRFSAERPKGSFSTLEIQRTEQGDSAMYLCASSLGETGNTIYFGEGSWLTVV.

This clonotype has at least ten counts. V gene TRBV3-1 combines with J gene TRBJ1-1; the D is unclear. This CDR3 has 12 amino acids. Germline V gene data show CDR1 as LGHDT and CDR2 as YNNKEL (reference sequence). Trimming cost V 0 bases and J 8 bases, with 7 bases left between them. The CDR3 DNA reads as TGTGCCAGCAGCCAAGATCCGGTGGAAGCTTTCTTT. It yields the protein CASSQDPVEAFF.

V and J are TRBV5-1 and TRBJ2-7; a possible D gene is TRBD1 (6 bases). The V end lost 1 base, the J end lost 6 bases, and 11 bases lay between the germline ends. The CDR3 is 13 residues long. Germline assignment: CDR1 SGHRS and CDR2 YFSETQ. The DNA for the CDR3 is TGCGCCAGCAGCTTGATACAGGGTGGCGAGCAGTACTTC. Translated: CASSLIQGGEQYF.

This clonotype was recorded many times. The chain uses TRBV11-2 and TRBJ1-1; 7 bases are a match to TRBD1. The CDR3 is 16 amino acids. Germline CDR1 reads SGHAT; CDR2 reads FQNNGV. V dropped 1 base and J dropped 1; count of bases not matched to a gene: 6. CDR3 in DNA: TGTGCCAGCAGCTTAGGGGATTGGACAGGGAACACTGAAGCTTTCTTT. It yields the protein CASSLGDWTGNTEAFF.

This clonotype has only a few counts. V is TRBV7-8 and J is TRBJ1-4; 9 nucleotides agree with TRBD1. This CDR3 is built from 16 residues. Germline CDR1 reads SGHVS; CDR2 reads FQNEAQ. With V trimmed by 5 bases and J by 8 bases, 12 bases remained unmatched. CDR3 in DNA: TGTGCCAGCAGCGCCAATTCCGGGACAGGGCTCGAAAAACTGTTTTTT. Amino acid sequence: CASSANSGTGLEKLFF.